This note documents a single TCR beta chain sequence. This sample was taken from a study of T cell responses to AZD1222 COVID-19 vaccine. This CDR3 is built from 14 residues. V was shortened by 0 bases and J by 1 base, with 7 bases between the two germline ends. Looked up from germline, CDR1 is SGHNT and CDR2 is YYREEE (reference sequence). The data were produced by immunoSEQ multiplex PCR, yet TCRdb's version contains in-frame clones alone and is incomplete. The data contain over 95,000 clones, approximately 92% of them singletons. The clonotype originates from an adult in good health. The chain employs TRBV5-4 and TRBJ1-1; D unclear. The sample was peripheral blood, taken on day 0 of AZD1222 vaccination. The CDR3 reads CASSLGHQNTEAFF. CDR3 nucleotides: TGTGCCAGCAGCTTGGGACACCAGAACACTGAAGCTTTCTTT. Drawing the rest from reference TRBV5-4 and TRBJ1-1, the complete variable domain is ETGVTQSPTHLIKTRGQQVTLRCSSQSGHNTVSWYQQALGQGPQFIFQYYREEENGRGNFPPRFSGLQFPNYSSELNVNALELDDSALYLCASSLGHQNTEAFFGQGTRLTVV.